This is a list of T cell receptor beta chains from one sample in a study of beta chain features in type 1 diabetes. Produced via immunoSEQ multiplex PCR; TCRdb's table is partial and in-frame only. The sample holds 300,000 to 350,000 clones; roughly 8% are singletons and the top ten take 0.44%. Sequenced input: central memory CD4+ T cells from blood. The source of these receptors is a woman under 30 in good health. Both conserved end residues are part of each CDR3. The D gene is left open where the match is weak. For some rows the clone size is stated as once, few or many, or as a class when expanded; others skip it.

v_gene	abundance	d_gene	j_gene	CDR3nt	CDR3aa
TRBV13	-	TRBD1	TRBJ1-6	TGTGCCAGCAGCTACCAGGGGGCGCCAATTTATTCACCCCTCCACTTT	CASSYQGAPIYSPLHF
TRBV9	many	TRBD1	TRBJ2-4	TGTGCCAGCAGCGGCAGGGGGAGATTTAAGTACTTC	CASSGRGRFKYF
TRBV21-1	-	-	TRBJ2-1	TGTGCCAGCAGCAACCTGGGGACTAGCGGGAGAAATGAGCAGTTCTTC	CASSNLGTSGRNEQFF
TRBV2	-	-	TRBJ2-3	TGTGCCAGCAGTGAAGCGCTGAGCACAGATACGCAGTATTTT	CASSEALSTDTQYF
TRBV28	few	TRBD2	TRBJ2-1	TGTGCCAGCAGCCCCTTTGTAGGGACTAGCGGGAAACTTAGCTCCTACAATGAGCAGTTCTTC	CASSPFVGTSGKLSSYNEQFF
TRBV27	few	-	TRBJ1-4	TGTGCCAGCAGTTATGGGCAGGGAGGAAAACTGTTTTTT	CASSYGQGGKLFF
TRBV2	many	-	TRBJ1-1	TGTGCCAGCAGTGAAGCCCCGGGGATGAACACTGAAGCTTTCTTT	CASSEAPGMNTEAFF
TRBV28	many	-	TRBJ1-2	TGTGCCAGCAGTCTTACCGGCGGGTCTGGCTACACCTTC	CASSLTGGSGYTF
TRBV6-5	-	TRBD1	TRBJ2-1	TGTGCCAGCAGTGCGGCCGGGACAGGGAAAAATGAGCAGTTCTTC	CASSAAGTGKNEQFF
TRBV4-1	-	TRBD2	TRBJ2-3	TGCGCCAGCAGCCAAGGGCTAACTAGCGCCAGCAATACGCAGTATTTT	CASSQGLTSASNTQYF
TRBV28	few	TRBD1	TRBJ1-5	TGTGCCAGCAGTTCCACCCGAAACAGGGGAAGCAATCAGCCCCAGCATTTT	CASSSTRNRGSNQPQHF